One and the same sample provided the 18 T cell receptor beta chains below, sequenced in a study of blood T cell repertoires in COVID-19. The protocol was immunoSEQ multiplex PCR, while the TCRdb copy is restricted to in-frame clones and leaves out a portion. The table shows 150,000 to 200,000 clones, with roughly 85% occurring only once. Sequencing was carried out using peripheral blood. These receptors were taken from a woman in her 30s with acute or convalescent COVID-19.

This chain uses TRBV6-6 with TRBJ1-4; 8 bases are a match to TRBD1. The germline V gene has CDR1 MNHNY and CDR2 SVGAGI (reference sequence). V lost 6 bases and J lost 8; bases outside the gene matches: 8. The CDR3 is made up of 14 amino acids. The CDR3 here is CASRPQGASEKLFF. The CDR3 DNA sequence: TGTGCCAGCAGACCCCAGGGGGCGAGCGAAAAACTGTTTTTT.

The rearrangement uses TRBV27 and TRBJ1-1, with TRBD1 matching over 7 bases. The length of the CDR3 is 13 residues. The V and J ends lost 6 bases and 4 bases, in that order; junction bases with no gene match: 5. Germline assignment: CDR1 MNHEY and CDR2 SMNVEV (reference sequence). This chain's CDR3 is CASSLGGITEAFF. The CDR3 region has the DNA TGTGCCAGCAGCCTAGGGGGCATCACTGAAGCTTTCTTT.

The chain employs TRBV9 and TRBJ2-7, with D possibly matching TRBD2 (6 bases). Per the germline V gene, CDR1 is SGDLS and CDR2 is YYNGEE. The CDR3 length is 14 residues. With 4 bases removed from V and 5 bases from J, the gap between germline ends came to 16 bases. The CDR3 DNA is TGTGCCAGCAGCCCGGACGTCGGGAGACACGAGCAGTACTTC. This codes for CASSPDVGRHEQYF.

In regard to this clone: At one end, the junction sequence differs from germline, possibly due to a read error. This chain's CDR3 is CSASGTPTNF. The CDR3 nucleotides read TGCAGTGCGTCCGGGACACCAACCAACTTC. The chain combines TRBV20-1 with TRBJ1-2; a possible D gene is TRBD1 (6 bases). This CDR3 has 10 residues. Germline V gene lookup returns CDR1 DFQATT and CDR2 SNEGSKA (reference sequence).

The V call is TRBV24-1, the J call TRBJ2-3; 9 positions agree with TRBD1. The CDR3 is 13 amino acids. The trim removed 7 bases at V and 3 bases at J, leaving 1 base unmatched. The germline V gene encodes CDR1 KGHDR and CDR2 SFDVKD. The CDR3 DNA follows: TGTGCCACCAGGGGACAGGGAACAGATACGCAGTATTTT. It yields the protein CATRGQGTDTQYF.

This chain connects TRBV19 to TRBJ1-6, with 7 bases matching TRBD1. Germline CDR1 reads LNHDA; CDR2 reads SQIVND (reference sequence). This CDR3 is built from 14 residues. V gave up 5 bases and J gave up 6 bases; unmatched junction bases: 4. CDR3: CASSGDSPNSPLHF. The CDR3 DNA reads as TGTGCCAGTAGTGGGGACAGTCCTAATTCACCCCTCCACTTT.

The chain carries TRBV6-6 and TRBJ1-6, with D possibly TRBD1 on 6 matching bases. The CDR3 spans 13 residues. The V end lost 10 bases, the J end lost 7 bases, and 14 bases lay between the germline ends. Germline-derived CDR1 and CDR2 are MNHNY and SVGAGI (reference sequence). CDR3 sequence: CATKGTLNSPLHF. CDR3 coding DNA: TGTGCCACAAAAGGGACACTAAATTCACCCCTCCACTTT.

The chain has TRBV28 and TRBJ1-2, with TRBD1 as a possible D gene (5 bases). The CDR3 is made up of 13 amino acids. V was pared by 6 bases and J by 0 bases, with 8 bases between. Germline V gene lookup returns CDR1 MDHEN and CDR2 SYDVKM. The CDR3 nucleotides read TGTGCCAGCAGACCGACAGCTAACTATGGCTACACCTTC. Protein product: CASRPTANYGYTF.

The J gene is TRBJ1-6, the V gene TRBV14; 11 bases agree with TRBD1. The germline V gene encodes CDR1 SGHDN and CDR2 FVKESK. This CDR3 comprises 16 residues. The V segment lost 4 bases and the J segment 10 bases; nucleotides outside the gene matches: 9. The CDR3 DNA follows: TGTGCCAGCAGCCCGCGGACAGGGGGCGCCGGGTCACCCCTCCACTTT. Amino acid sequence: CASSPRTGGAGSPLHF.

Here the CDR3 DNA reads TGTGCCACCAGCAAAACAGGAAACTCCTACGAGCAGTACTTC. It yields the protein CATSKTGNSYEQYF. J is TRBJ2-7 and V is TRBV15, with D possibly TRBD1 on 5 matching bases. The CDR3 has 14 residues. CDR1 and CDR2 (germline): LNHNV, YYDKDF (reference sequence). With 4 bases removed from V and 0 bases from J, the gap between germline ends came to 10 bases.

The chain uses TRBV28 and TRBJ1-3; 10 nucleotides match TRBD1. CDR1 MDHEN and CDR2 SYDVKM come from the germline V gene. The CDR3 covers 16 residues. The ends lost 4 bases at V and 2 bases at J; junction bases unmatched: 5. CDR3 amino acids: CASSSGTGVTGNTIYF. In DNA form, the CDR3 reads TGTGCCAGCAGTTCCGGGACAGGGGTTACTGGAAACACCATATATTTT.

The chain is built from TRBV15 and TRBJ1-4; D is perhaps TRBD1 (6 bases). There are 16 residues in the CDR3. In germline, CDR1 is LNHNV, CDR2 YYDKDF (reference sequence). Trimming left V 3 bases short and J 6 bases short, with 17 bases between. As DNA, the CDR3 is TGTGCCACCAGCAGGAGTGCTCGGGGGGCGTATGAAAAACTGTTTTTT. Translating gives CATSRSARGAYEKLFF.

J is TRBJ2-1 and V is TRBV19; TRBD2 might be the D (7 bases). Looked up from germline, CDR1 is LNHDA and CDR2 is SQIVND (reference sequence). The CDR3 is made up of 18 amino acids. V was pared by 7 bases and J by 0 bases, with 22 bases between. The CDR3 loop is CASNPRGGQLSSYNEQFF. In DNA, the CDR3 is TGTGCCAGTAACCCAAGGGGGGGGCAGTTAAGCTCCTACAATGAGCAGTTCTTC.

The chain is built from TRBV24-1 and TRBJ2-3, with 15 bases fitting TRBD2. This CDR3 is 20 amino acids long. CDR1 and CDR2 from the germline V gene are KGHDR and SFDVKD. V trimming: 5 bases; J trimming: 4 bases; junction bases outside the gene matches: 15. The CDR3 region is CATSAPSGRTSGRAPDTQYF. CDR3 coding DNA: TGTGCCACCAGTGCCCCTTCAGGGAGGACTAGCGGGAGGGCCCCAGATACGCAGTATTTT.

This clone was observed once. One junction end disagrees with the germline gene, perhaps due to a read error. The CDR3 here is CDSEYEQYF. The CDR3 DNA is TGCGACAGCGAATACGAGCAGTACTTC. The rearrangement joins TRBV19 to TRBJ2-7, with D possibly matching TRBD1 (5 bases). Germline assignment: CDR1 LNHDA and CDR2 SQIVND (reference sequence). The CDR3 totals 9 residues.

With regard to this clone: No DNA is shown, since the ends of the CDR3 on it are uncertain; the CDR3 is the one TCRdb lists. The V gene is TRBV7-2, the J gene TRBJ2-5; the table's TRBD1 call for D was not verified on the DNA. The CDR3 contains 15 residues when both ends are counted. From germline, CDR1 is SGHTA and CDR2 FQGNSA. CDR3 amino acids: CASSFGPGMGETQYF.

V and J are TRBV5-6 and TRBJ2-5; tentatively, D is TRBD1 (5 bases). The CDR3 contains 16 residues. Trimming stripped 0 bases from V and 4 bases from J, with 16 bases between. CDR1 and CDR2 (germline): SGHDT, YYEEEE. The CDR3 spells CASSLGRRRRGETQYF. The DNA for the CDR3 is TGTGCCAGCAGCTTGGGGCGGCGCCGTAGGGGAGAGACCCAGTACTTC.

The chain employs TRBV5-4 and TRBJ2-5; no definite D call. From germline, CDR1 is SGHNT and CDR2 YYREEE (reference sequence). The CDR3 totals 13 residues. V was cut by 4 bases and J by 3 bases, with 10 bases left in between. The CDR3: CASSRLGEETQYF. CDR3 bases: TGTGCCAGCAGCCGACTTGGCGAAGAGACCCAGTACTTC.